This T cell receptor beta chain was profiled in a study of patients and donors after allogeneic stem cell transplantation. The CDR3 runs to 14 residues. Per the germline V gene, CDR1 is DFQATT and CDR2 is SNEGSKA (reference sequence). Trimming left V 3 bases short and J 6 bases short, with 12 bases between. TCRdb reprocessed the RT-PCR reads with MiXCR, giving one entry per CDR3 protein. The sample lists hundreds of thousands of distinct CDR3 sequences, around two fifths occurring once. This sequence joins TRBV20-1 and TRBJ1-6, with D possibly matching TRBD1 (5 bases). Sequencing used blood, either unsorted or a sorted T cell fraction (not recorded which). The receptor comes from a human donor who was either an allogeneic HSCT recipient or a stem cell or donor lymphocyte infusion donor (not recorded which). It is not recorded whose cells these are; they may come from a transplant donor. The CDR3 loop is CSARGPGVNSPLHF. In nucleotides, the CDR3 is TGCAGTGCTAGGGGGCCGGGGGTTAATTCACCCCTCCACTTT.